The clone carrying this TCR beta chain turned up a few times. Its antigen is not known. The record originates from a study of immune cell composition in non-small cell lung cancer. Turning to the study itself: Tumours were mainly lung adenocarcinoma or squamous cell carcinoma. Study-wide results and caveats: Lung adenocarcinomas had lower top 10 clone scores and clonality than squamous tumours. Roughly 75% of squamous and 30% to 40% of adenocarcinoma cases had tumour-associated clones >0.5%.

Looked up from germline, CDR1 is MNHEY and CDR2 is SVGAGI. This CDR3 is built from 14 residues. The V end lost 7 bases, the J end lost 6 bases, and 18 bases lay between the germline ends. The method was immunoSEQ multiplex PCR; TCRdb's version includes in-frame clones alone and lacks a portion of them. The sample records roughly 2,200 clones, around 70% being singletons. The chain couples TRBV6-5 to TRBJ1-1; D might be TRBD1 (6 bases). This TCR derives from a human donor with non-small cell lung cancer. The sample consisted of lung tumor tissue. The CDR3 spells CASTKGHRGAEAFF. The DNA of the CDR3 is TGTGCCAGCACCAAGGGACATCGAGGGGCTGAAGCTTTCTTT.